This TCR beta chain was recorded in a study of T cells in women clearing cervical HPV infection. In the study overall: Case blood was drawn when the lesion was first found; control blood after infection became undetectable.

To note about this clone: Read coverage stops 3 residues before the CDR3 terminus; the germline J gene supplies the remainder.

Trimming removed 4 bases from V and 3 bases from J; junction bases left unmatched: 14. Germline V CDR1 and CDR2: SGHRS, YFSETQ. This CDR3 contains 17 residues. Measured with immunoSEQ multiplex PCR; TCRdb has only the in-frame clones, and not every one. Recorded here are about 19,000 clones; the top ten clones represent approximately 5.5%. This chain joins TRBV5-1 and TRBJ2-7; 9 nucleotides align to TRBD1. The TCR was taken from a woman between 18 and 75 years old with a cervical HPV16 infection that either progressed to CIN3+ or cleared (not recorded which). The sequencing input was blood buffy coat. CDR3 in amino acids: CASSPTGGPDNGYEQYF. The covered CDR3 bases are TGCGCCAGCAGCCCGACAGGGGGACCCGACAACGGCTACGAG.